A selection of T cell receptor beta chains follows, all from one sample in a study of cytomegalovirus exposure and HLA in healthy donors. Method: immunoSEQ multiplex PCR; TCRdb's copy keeps in-frame clones and lacks some. The data show 100,000 to 150,000 clones, approximately 87% seen once. Sample: PBMCs. Every receptor here comes from a man younger than 35 in good health and CMV-seropositive. Each CDR3 is given with its conserved first and last residue. A D gene is named only where the DNA matches it firmly. Clone size appears in some rows only: once, few, many, or a class for an expanded clone.

j_gene,v_gene,abundance,d_gene,CDR3nt,CDR3aa
TRBJ1-2,TRBV6-5,few,.,TGTGCCAGCAGTACTTCCCCTGAGGGGAGGGGCTACACCTTC,CASSTSPEGRGYTF
TRBJ1-2,TRBV9,.,TRBD1,TGTGCCAGCAGCGTAGAAGGTCAGGGGGATGGCTACACCTTC,CASSVEGQGDGYTF
TRBJ2-1,TRBV5-1,.,.,TGCGCCAGCAGCTTGCCACCGGGGGATGAGCAGTTCTTC,CASSLPPGDEQFF
TRBJ1-1,TRBV10-3,.,TRBD1,TGTGCCATCAGTGGGCCGGACAGGGGGGACACTGAAGCTTTCTTT,CAISGPDRGDTEAFF
TRBJ1-1,TRBV5-6,.,TRBD1,TGTGCCAGCAGCTGGGGGACAGGGGGGCTCGGCACTGAAGCTTTCTTT,CASSWGTGGLGTEAFF
TRBJ2-7,TRBV6-5,.,TRBD2,TGTGCCAGCAGTTATGGGGCGGGGGTCTACGAGCAGTACTTC,CASSYGAGVYEQYF
TRBJ2-3,TRBV5-1,once,TRBD2,TGCGCCAGCAGTCATAGCGGGGTCACAGATACGCAGTATTTT,CASSHSGVTDTQYF
TRBJ2-7,TRBV30,once,.,TGTGCCTGGACAGGGATCTCCTACGAGCAGTACTTC,CAWTGISYEQYF
TRBJ1-1,TRBV4-1,.,.,TGCGCCAGCAGCCCACTACAGGGGAACACTGAAGCTTTCTTT,CASSPLQGNTEAFF
TRBJ2-7,TRBV11-1,.,TRBD1,TGTGCCAGCAGCGAAGGGACAGGGGCGATCTACGAGCAGTACTTC,CASSEGTGAIYEQYF
TRBJ1-2,TRBV5-4,.,TRBD1,TGTGCCAGCAGCCTCTCCGGGACAGGGAAAGGCTACACCTTC,CASSLSGTGKGYTF
TRBJ2-2,TRBV5-1,.,TRBD2,TGCGCCAGCAGCTTGGCGCGGGGGGGGAATGGCGGGGAGCTGTTTTTT,CASSLARGGNGGELFF
TRBJ2-5,TRBV10-3,once,TRBD1,TGTGCCATCAGTTTAGCGGGACAGGGGAAAGAGACCCAGTACTTC,CAISLAGQGKETQYF
TRBJ1-4,TRBV28,.,TRBD1,TGTGCCAGCAGTTCCAGGGGGGCCCATAATGAAAAACTGTTTTTT,CASSSRGAHNEKLFF
TRBJ2-5,TRBV7-3,.,TRBD2,TGTGCCAGCAGCTTAAATGCGGGGGTTGAGACCCAGTACTTC,CASSLNAGVETQYF
TRBJ2-1,TRBV10-2,once,TRBD1,TGCGCCAGCAGTGAGACCGACAGGGGTCGCAATGAGCAGTTCTTC,CASSETDRGRNEQFF
TRBJ2-3,TRBV10-2,few,TRBD2,TGCGCCAGCAGTGAGTCCTACCCGGGGGGTAGCACAGATACGCAGTATTTT,CASSESYPGGSTDTQYF
TRBJ2-7,TRBV2,.,.,TGTGCCAGCAGTGAGGGGGCTCTACCATACGAGCAGTACTTC,CASSEGALPYEQYF
TRBJ2-1,TRBV18,.,.,TGTGCCAGCTCACCCACAGGGAACCCCTACAATGAGCAGTTCTTC,CASSPTGNPYNEQFF
TRBJ2-1,TRBV4-1,.,TRBD1,TGCGCCAGCAGCCAAGAGGACAGGGGAAGAAATGAGCAGTTCTTC,CASSQEDRGRNEQFF
TRBJ2-5,TRBV5-1,few,TRBD2,TGCGCCAGCAGCTTGATAGCGGGGGGGTTGGAGACCCAGTACTTC,CASSLIAGGLETQYF
TRBJ2-3,TRBV27,.,.,TGTGCCAGCAGTTTGATGGGCGGGGCAGATACGCAGTATTTT,CASSLMGGADTQYF
TRBJ1-2,TRBV9,.,.,TGTGCCAGCAGCGTAAACGAGCTTTATGGCTACACCTTC,CASSVNELYGYTF
TRBJ2-2,TRBV2,.,TRBD1,TGTGCCAGCAGTGAGGACAGGGGGGAAACCGGGGAGCTGTTTTTT,CASSEDRGETGELFF
TRBJ2-7,TRBV6-5,.,TRBD1,TGTGCCAGCACCTCAGGACAGGGCACCTACGAGCAGTACTTC,CASTSGQGTYEQYF